These 10 T cell receptor beta chains came from one sample sequenced in a study of shared clonotypes between healthy human individuals. The repertoire was sequenced with immunoSEQ multiplex PCR; TCRdb's copy has only in-frame clones and lacks some. The sample includes about 600,000 clones, roughly 95% of them seen just once. CD45RO-negative CD8 cells positively selected for CCR7 made up the naive population, which excluded terminally differentiated effector memory CD45RA+ cells. Sample: naive CD8+ T cells sorted from blood. Receptors were obtained from a woman aged 25-40 years in good health.

The chain joins TRBV16 to TRBJ2-7, with D tentatively TRBD2 (5 bases). Between the trimmed V and J ends, which lost 0 bases and 3 bases, there was a span of 12 bases. This CDR3 region has 15 residues. Germline lookup yields CDR1 KGHSY and CDR2 FQNENV. CDR3 sequence reads: CASSQSEDYYYEQYF. In DNA form, the CDR3 reads TGTGCCAGCAGCCAATCGGAAGACTACTACTACGAGCAGTACTTC.

This clone was counted between two and nine times. V gene TRBV29-1 combines with J gene TRBJ1-1; D possibly corresponds to TRBD1 (5 bases). Germline V CDR1 and CDR2: SQVTM, ANQGSEA. This CDR3 comprises 11 residues. The CDR3, as DNA: TGCATACCCGGGGGAGACACTGAAGCTTTCTTT. Translating gives CIPGGDTEAFF.

The chain recombines TRBV11-1 with TRBJ1-1; D not resolved. The V end was cut by 5 bases, the J end by 0 bases, with 10 bases between. The V gene's germline CDR1 is SGHAT and CDR2 FQDESV (reference sequence). This CDR3 spans 14 amino acids. CDR3: CASSLRLMNTEAFF. CDR3 bases: TGTGCCAGCAGCCTGCGCCTCATGAACACTGAAGCTTTCTTT.

The count of this clone is one. The V and J genes are TRBV7-8 and TRBJ2-7; TRBD2 matches at 11 bases. CDR1 and CDR2 from the germline V gene are SGHVS and FQNEAQ. The CDR3 length is 15 residues. V was clipped by 5 bases and J by 7 bases; unmatched bases: 10. The CDR3 DNA reads as TGTGCCAGCAGCCCCCGACTAGCGGGATTATTGGAGCAGTACTTC. The encoded protein is CASSPRLAGLLEQYF.

This rearrangement joins TRBV2 to TRBJ1-2, with D possibly TRBD1 on 5 matching bases. The germline V and J ends were trimmed by 6 bases and 8 bases, with 13 bases remaining between them. The CDR3 spans 12 residues. From germline, CDR1 is SNHLY and CDR2 FYNNEI. CDR3: CASRGEGQGYTF. The DNA of the CDR3 is TGTGCCAGCAGGGGGGAAGGTCAGGGCTACACCTTC.

V is TRBV7-9 and J is TRBJ2-3, with D possibly TRBD2 on 7 matching bases. This CDR3 comprises 15 residues. The germline V gene encodes CDR1 SEHNR and CDR2 FQNEAQ (reference sequence). Trimming took off 0 bases at V and 2 bases at J, with 9 bases between the two ends. Written as DNA, the CDR3 is TGTGCCAGCAGCTTAGCTGCGGGGGCCACAGATACGCAGTATTTT. This sequence encodes CASSLAAGATDTQYF.

With regard to this clone: Other DNA sequences in the sample encode the same CDR3. This rearrangement joins TRBV7-9 to TRBJ1-5; a possible D gene is TRBD1 (5 bases). The CDR3 totals 15 residues. Trimming removed 4 bases at V and 3 bases at J, with 13 bases between. Germline V gene data show CDR1 as SEHNR and CDR2 as FQNEAQ (reference sequence). This chain's CDR3 is CASSWGTGDNQPQHF. CDR3 in DNA: TGTGCCAGCAGCTGGGGGACGGGGGACAATCAGCCCCAGCATTTT.

The chain is built from TRBV7-9 and TRBJ2-1; TRBD2 aligns across 11 bases. Germline assignment: CDR1 SEHNR and CDR2 FQNEAQ (reference sequence). The CDR3 runs 14 residues. The V segment lost 1 base and the J segment 8 bases; nucleotides outside the gene matches: 1. Here the CDR3 DNA reads TGTGCCAGCAGCTTAGGGACTAGCGGGCATGAGCAGTTCTTC. Translating gives CASSLGTSGHEQFF.

This rearrangement joins TRBV7-9 to TRBJ1-2; D gene uncertain. The CDR3 has 13 residues. V was clipped by 5 bases and J by 0 bases, with 7 bases between them. CDR1 and CDR2 from the germline V gene are SEHNR and FQNEAQ (reference sequence). The CDR3 loop reads CASSEDPNYGYTF. DNA for the CDR3: TGTGCCAGCAGCGAGGACCCTAACTATGGCTACACCTTC. The full variable domain, completed using reference TRBV7-9 and TRBJ1-2, is DTGVSQNPRHKITKRGQNVTFRCDPISEHNRLYWYRQTLGQGPEFLTYFQNEAQLEKSRLLSDRFSAERPKGSFSTLEIQRTEQGDSAMYLCASSEDPNYGYTFGSGTRLTVV.

The chain recombines TRBV30 with TRBJ1-5; D is ambiguous. Deletions cut 1 base from V and 7 bases from J, with 17 bases between. The length of the CDR3 is 15 residues. Per germline, CDR1 GTSNPN and CDR2 SVGIG (reference sequence). CDR3 bases: TGTGCCTGGAGTGCCACTGTGACCCTTGGACAGCCCCAGCATTTT. Protein product: CAWSATVTLGQPQHF.